This TCR beta chain was identified in a study of blood T cell repertoires in COVID-19. Study summary: The United States, Italy and Spain supplied acute and convalescent COVID-19 samples. PBMCs, B-cell-depleted T cells, or T cells were the source of the cDNA or gDNA that made up the material.

Clinical histories supplied by participants themselves formed the basis of cohort assignment. This clone was seen only a few times. TCRdb keeps only in-frame clones here, not all; method: immunoSEQ multiplex PCR. The table records about 240,000 clones, approximately 86% of them present only once. The clonotype was recovered from a woman aged 40 to 50 with acute COVID-19. Sequenced sample: PBMCs or T cells enriched from blood (not recorded which).

The CDR3 sequence: CASLATSGSLSSYNEQFF. For the CDR3, the DNA is TGTGCCAGTCTGGCGACTAGCGGGTCTCTTAGCTCCTACAATGAGCAGTTCTTC. The chain is built from TRBV19 and TRBJ2-1; 10 bases are shared with TRBD2. V dropped 8 bases and J dropped 0; count of bases not matched to a gene: 13. The CDR3 covers 18 residues. Per germline, CDR1 LNHDA and CDR2 SQIVND (reference sequence).